This T cell receptor (beta chain) is from a study of blood T cell repertoires in COVID-19. The overall study: Specimens from acute and convalescent COVID-19 originated in the United States, Italy and Spain. Nucleic acid was either cDNA or gDNA, and it came from T cells, B-cell-depleted T cells, or PBMCs.

Per germline, CDR1 SGHRS and CDR2 YFSETQ. The CDR3 spans 16 residues. Losses at the gene ends were 5 bases for V and 2 bases for J; bases not matched to a gene: 10. Under the authors' procedure: Amplification from reference gene primers served as the basis for estimated nucleated cell counts. Clones were read by immunoSEQ multiplex PCR, and TCRdb kept only the in-frame ones, dropping some. That table furnishes V, J and clone size, whereas the DNA furnished D and trimming. The data contain fewer than 55,000 clones, about 71% of them singletons. This TCR was sampled from a woman in her 70s with acute or convalescent COVID-19. Specimen: peripheral blood. The chain couples TRBV5-1 to TRBJ2-3; 8 bases map to TRBD2. CDR3 region: CASSPAGDPHTDTQYF. DNA of the CDR3: TGCGCCAGCAGTCCAGCGGGGGACCCCCACACAGATACGCAGTATTTT.